The 23 T cell receptor beta chains below all came from one sample that was sequenced in a study of CD8+ T cells in alopecia areata. In each case, RNA was isolated and then reverse transcribed into cDNA as the sequencing template. Produced via immunoSEQ multiplex PCR; TCRdb's table is partial and in-frame only. There are about 270,000 clones in the sample, none observed a single time. CD4, CD8alpha, NKG2D, NKG2ACE and other markers guided sorting of pooled cutaneous lymph node cells. The sequencing input was CD4+ T cells sorted from a lymph node. These receptors originate from a C3H/HeJ mouse with alopecia areata. The mice in this strain carry MHC haplotype H2-k.

This clone showed up just a few times. Gene names follow the mouse nomenclature. Read sequence stops 4 residues before the CDR3 end, and the germline J gene provides the missing end. The chain combines TRBV5 with TRBJ2-7; 12 bases line up with TRBD2. Germline lookup yields CDR1 LGHNA and CDR2 YNLKQL (reference sequence). V shed 4 bases, J shed 0 bases, and the junction held 4 bases outside the gene matches. The CDR3 has 16 residues. The sequenced CDR3 bases are TGTGCCAGCAGCCCCAGGACTGGGGGGGTCTCCTAT. Translated: CASSPRTGGVSY. The full CDR3 is CASSPRTGGVSYEQYF.

Details on this clone: Germline and genes: mouse. The CDR3 end falls 4 residues outside the read, so it is completed with the germline J gene. V and J are TRBV13-1 and TRBJ2-1; 10 bases map to TRBD2. V was pared by 6 bases and J by 3 bases, with 3 bases of the junction left unmatched. The CDR3 is 14 amino acids. The germline gives CDR1 NSHNY, CDR2 SYGAGN. CDR3 amino acids: CASKLGGTYAEQFF. Partial CDR3 DNA: TGTGCCAGCAAACTGGGGGGGACCTATGCT.

Comments on this clone: Gene names and germline match the mouse. The missing CDR3 end, 4 residues past where the read stops, is filled in from the germline J gene. J is TRBJ2-2 and V is TRBV13-1, with D possibly being TRBD1 (5 bases). CDR1 NSHNY and CDR2 SYGAGN come from the germline V gene. The CDR3 contains 13 residues. V lost 2 bases to trimming and J lost 6 bases, with 8 bases between them. The CDR3 DNA, read in part, is TGTGCCAGCAGTGACAGGGTACCCGGG. Its translation is CASSDRVPG. The complete CDR3 reads CASSDRVPGQLYF.

This clone was seen a handful of times. Germline and genes here are mouse. The CDR3 sequence: CTCSGQGLGAETLYF. The part of the CDR3 DNA that was read is TGCACCTGCAGTGGACAGGGATTGGGTGCAGAA. The chain has TRBV1 and TRBJ2-3; TRBD1 aligns across 7 bases. The read gets to within 4 residues of the CDR3 end, and the germline J gene fills in the rest. The J segment lost 1 base and the V segment lost 4 bases, leaving 5 bases of the junction unmatched. The CDR3 covers 15 residues. The germline V gene encodes CDR1 NSQYPW and CDR2 LRSPGD (reference sequence). Filled out from reference TRBV1 and TRBJ2-3, the complete variable domain reads VTLLEQNPRWRLVPRGQAVNLRCILKNSQYPWMSWYQQDLQKQLQWLFTLRSPGDKEVKSLPGADYLATRVTDTELRLQVANMSQGRTLYCTCSGQGLGAETLYFGSGTRLTVL.

In regard to this clone: Gene names and germline match the mouse. The CDR3 extends 4 residues past the end of the read, so its final part is completed from the germline J gene. The V call is TRBV29, the J call TRBJ2-3; 9 bases match TRBD2. Germline V gene lookup returns CDR1 MSHET and CDR2 SYDVDS. The CDR3 contains 15 residues. V dropped 3 bases and J dropped 0; count of bases not matched to a gene: 1. The CDR3 reads CASSFLGGSAETLYF. CDR3 DNA, as far as it was read: TGTGCTAGCAGTTTTCTGGGGGGGAGTGCAGAA.

This clone was recorded a few times. Gene names and germline match the mouse. The read gets to within 4 residues of the CDR3 end, and the germline J gene fills in the rest. The chain has TRBV19 and TRBJ2-1; 9 positions match TRBD1. The CDR3 consists of 12 residues. Germline V gene lookup returns CDR1 FNHDT and CDR2 SITEND (reference sequence). Unmatched junction bases numbered 3, after V lost 9 bases and J lost 5 bases. This CDR3 is CAIQGADAEQFF. CDR3 DNA (partial): TGTGCCATACAGGGGGCCGATGCT.

This clone was seen a few times. Mouse gene names and germline throughout. The CDR3 end falls 4 residues outside the read, so it is completed with the germline J gene. This chain joins TRBV1 and TRBJ2-1; 7 nucleotides match TRBD1. There are 14 residues in the CDR3. J was trimmed by 5 bases and V by 0 bases; bases with no gene match: 1. Germline CDR1 reads NSQYPW; CDR2 reads LRSPGD (reference sequence). This chain's CDR3 is CTCSAEGQNAEQFF. The CDR3 DNA, read in part, is TGCACCTGCAGTGCAGAGGGACAGAATGCT.

This clone has only a few counts. Mouse gene names apply. Read data end 4 residues before the CDR3 end; the end is taken from the germline J gene. The chain has TRBV13-1 and TRBJ2-1; 7 nucleotides line up with TRBD1. The V and J ends lost 3 bases and 1 base, in that order; junction bases with no gene match: 7. The CDR3 is made up of 16 amino acids. Germline V gene lookup returns CDR1 NSHNY and CDR2 SYGAGN. The part of the CDR3 DNA that was read is TGTGCCAGCAGTGGAGGACAGGTCCCCAACTATGCT. Protein sequence: CASSGGQVPNYA. The complete CDR3 reads CASSGGQVPNYAEQFF.

For this clone: Gene names denote mouse genes. Read sequence stops 4 residues before the CDR3 end, and the germline J gene provides the missing end. Distinct nucleotide sequences in the sample also encode this CDR3. The chain carries TRBV13-1 and TRBJ2-7; 8 nucleotides align to TRBD2. The CDR3 covers 14 residues. Trimming removed 0 bases from V and 3 bases from J; junction bases left unmatched: 2. CDR1 is NSHNY and CDR2 is SYGAGN in the germline V gene. The CDR3 sequence: CASSDAWGDYEQYF. The CDR3 DNA, read in part, is TGTGCCAGCAGTGATGCCTGGGGGGACTAT.

About this clone: The gene symbols are mouse symbols. Sequencing ends 4 residues short of the CDR3 end; the germline J gene provides the rest. The chain has TRBV13-3 and TRBJ1-2, with no clear D. The CDR3 runs to 13 residues. From germline, CDR1 is NNHDY and CDR2 SYVADS. The V gene lost 5 bases and the J gene lost 3 bases, with 11 bases spanning the gap. The covered CDR3 bases are TGTGCCAGCAGCCCCTCAGGAGACTCC. Residues: CASSPSGDS. The full CDR3 protein is CASSPSGDSDYTF.

With regard to this clone: All gene names here are mouse names. The CDR3 reads CTCSAPGLGNQDTQYF. CDR3 bases read: TGCACCTGCAGTGCGCCCGGACTGGGCAACCAAGAC. This sequence joins TRBV1 and TRBJ2-5, with 8 bases lining up with TRBD2. The read ends 4 residues early relative to the CDR3; the germline J gene fills the gap. J gave up 0 bases and V 3 bases, and 5 bases lay outside the gene matches. The length of the CDR3 is 16 residues. In germline, CDR1 is NSQYPW, CDR2 LRSPGD (reference sequence).

Notes on this clone: Mouse gene names and germline throughout. The read terminates 4 residues before the CDR3 end, so the remaining end is supplied by the germline J gene. V usage is TRBV5 and J usage is TRBJ2-5; TRBD2 is a possible D gene (6 bases). The CDR3 sequence is 15 residues long. Germline CDR1 reads LGHNA; CDR2 reads YNLKQL (reference sequence). Trimming shortened V by 0 bases and J by 3 bases, and 10 bases separated the two germline ends. The sequenced CDR3 bases are TGTGCCAGCAGCCAAGATCCCTGGGGACAAGAC. Its translation is CASSQDPWGQD. The whole CDR3 region reads CASSQDPWGQDTQYF.

Of note for this clone: The genes and germline here are from mouse. The read comes to an end 3 residues before the CDR3 does, leaving the germline J gene to fill in the end. The chain joins TRBV19 to TRBJ1-6, with 10 bases lining up with TRBD1. TRBJ1-6 is recorded as an ORF, its role being uncertain. CDR3 length equals 16 residues. Germline CDR1 and CDR2: FNHDT and SITEND (reference sequence). V was clipped by 4 bases and J by 3 bases; unmatched bases: 4. CDR3 DNA (partial): TGTGCCAGCAGTCCCGGACAGGGGGTCTATAATTCGCCC. This translates into CASSPGQGVYNSP. The entire CDR3 sequence reads CASSPGQGVYNSPLYF.

In its sample, this clone was seen a few times. Genes and germline come from the mouse. The CDR3 end lies 4 residues beyond the end of the read and is filled in from the germline J gene. The chain uses TRBV13-1 and TRBJ1-1; perhaps TRBD1 as D (6 bases). CDR1 and CDR2 (germline): NSHNY, SYGAGN. Trimming removed 4 bases from V and 3 bases from J, with 10 bases in between. The CDR3 extends over 13 amino acids. CDR3 in amino acids: CASSPGEDTEVFF. The CDR3 DNA, read in part, is TGTGCCAGCAGTCCAGGGGAGGACACA.

Only a few counts were recorded for this clone. The gene symbols are mouse symbols. The CDR3 is cut off 4 residues early in the read; its end comes from the germline J gene. The rearrangement links TRBV19 to TRBJ2-7; 12 nucleotides agree with TRBD1. Germline V gene data show CDR1 as FNHDT and CDR2 as SITEND (reference sequence). The CDR3 runs to 14 residues. This chain's CDR3 is CASSSGTGGDEQYF. CDR3 bases read: TGTGCCAGCAGTTCCGGGACAGGGGGCGAT.

A word on this clone: Any gene name here is a mouse gene name. Read coverage stops 4 residues before the CDR3 terminus; the germline J gene supplies the remainder. V and J are TRBV5 and TRBJ2-3; the match to TRBD1 covers 10 bases. CDR3 length: 15 residues. Losses at the gene ends were 4 bases for V and 3 bases for J; bases not matched to a gene: 4. Germline V gives CDR1 LGHNA, CDR2 YNLKQL (reference sequence). CDR3 protein: CASSPPGQGAETLYF. Incomplete CDR3 DNA: TGTGCCAGCAGCCCGCCGGGACAGGGGGCAGAA.

About this clone: Genes and germline come from the mouse. The CDR3 goes on 4 residues after the read ends, and that part is filled in from the germline J gene. The same CDR3 can be traced to other DNA sequences in this sample. The chain combines TRBV31 with TRBJ2-3; D is possibly TRBD1 (7 bases). The CDR3 has 13 residues. Deletions cut 1 base from V and 2 bases from J, with 7 bases between. Germline CDR1 reads GKSSPN; CDR2 reads SITVG. The CDR3: CAWSQGAAETLYF. The CDR3 DNA, read in part, is TGTGCCTGGAGTCAGGGGGCTGCAGAA.

To note about this clone: Mouse names are used for the genes. The missing CDR3 end, 3 residues past where the read stops, is filled in from the germline J gene. The chain uses TRBV31 and TRBJ1-6; D is unclear. TRBJ1-6 is filed as an ORF, its function uncertain. Per germline, CDR1 GKSSPN and CDR2 SITVG. The CDR3 has 12 amino acids. V gave up 1 base and J gave up 7 bases, with 5 bases separating them. The CDR3 protein is CAWSQTNSPLYF. The sequenced part of the CDR3 DNA is TGTGCCTGGAGTCAGACAAATTCGCCC.

This clone was found a few times. Genes here carry mouse names. Other DNA variants within this sample encode the same CDR3. CDR3 residues: CASSIPGAETLYF. The DNA read from the CDR3 is TGTGCCAGCAGTATCCCTGGGGCAGAA. This sequence joins TRBV19 and TRBJ2-3; D is perhaps TRBD2 (5 bases). From the germline J gene comes the end of the CDR3, since the read stops 4 residues before it. Germline V gene sequence: CDR1 FNHDT, CDR2 SITEND (reference sequence). CDR3 size: 13 residues. The V end lost 2 bases, the J end lost 3 bases, and 7 bases lay between the germline ends.

This clone was counted a few times. All gene names here are mouse names. The CDR3 end lies 4 residues beyond the end of the read and is filled in from the germline J gene. The chain couples TRBV19 to TRBJ1-1; D is perhaps TRBD1 (6 bases). Germline CDR1 and CDR2: FNHDT and SITEND (reference sequence). The CDR3 is 12 residues long. The CDR3 is CASSIRDKEVFF. Incomplete CDR3 DNA: TGTGCCAGCAGTATCCGGGACAAA. Together with reference TRBV19 and TRBJ1-1, the CDR3 gives the full variable domain: GGIITQTPKFLIGQEGQKLTLKCQQNFNHDTMYWYRQDSGKGLRLIYYSITENDLQKGDLSEGYDASREKKSSFSLTVTSAQKNEMAVFLCASSIRDKEVFFGKGTRLTVV.

The sample holds a few counts of this clone. Mouse germline and gene names are used. Read sequence stops 4 residues before the CDR3 end, and the germline J gene provides the missing end. Other DNA sequences of this sample code for an identical CDR3. The rearrangement joins TRBV13-1 to TRBJ2-7; 7 bases fit TRBD2. V was clipped by 3 bases and J by 0 bases; unmatched bases: 3. From germline, CDR1 is NSHNY and CDR2 SYGAGN. The CDR3 consists of 14 residues. The CDR3 is CASSGGGSSYEQYF. Incomplete CDR3 DNA: TGTGCCAGCAGTGGGGGGGGTAGCTCCTAT.

The table lists this clone with a few counts. Each gene name is a mouse one. The CDR3 extends 3 residues past the end of the read, so its final part is completed from the germline J gene. Other nucleotide sequences from this sample produce the same CDR3. The chain has TRBV13-3 and TRBJ1-6; tentatively, D is TRBD1 (6 bases). TRBJ1-6 is an open reading frame whose function is uncertain. The germline V gene encodes CDR1 NNHDY and CDR2 SYVADS. The CDR3 is 13 residues long. V gave up 3 bases and J gave up 7 bases, with 8 bases separating them. The sequenced CDR3 bases are TGTGCCAGCAGTGGGACAGCAAATTCGCCC. Protein product: CASSGTANSP. The whole CDR3 region reads CASSGTANSPLYF.

This clone was recorded a few times. Gene names are the mouse ones. The missing CDR3 end, 4 residues past where the read stops, is filled in from the germline J gene. Other DNA sequences in this specimen translate into the identical CDR3. The V call is TRBV13-1, the J call TRBJ2-7; the match to TRBD2 covers 9 bases. The length of the CDR3 is 15 residues. Losses at the gene ends were 3 bases for V and 0 bases for J; bases not matched to a gene: 4. Looked up from germline, CDR1 is NSHNY and CDR2 is SYGAGN. The CDR3 DNA, read in part, is TGTGCCAGCAGTGTCCCGGGACTGGGCTCCTAT. The encoded protein is CASSVPGLGSY. The whole CDR3 is CASSVPGLGSYEQYF.